This paragraph covers one T cell receptor (beta chain) sequence. Its antigen is not identified. The data derive from a study of shared clonotypes between healthy human individuals. At the level of the study: A donor's plate count was three for CD4 naive and three for CD4 memory; CD8 naive had two and CD8 memory one. Study findings and constraints: Estimated richness values were generally larger in naive subsets than in memory subsets.

Germline V gene data show CDR1 as MNHNS and CDR2 as SASEGT. This CDR3 has 17 amino acids. V lost 3 bases and J lost 1; bases outside the gene matches: 6. This table comes from immunoSEQ multiplex PCR, and its TCRdb copy is limited to in-frame clones, with some not included. The sample yields about 1.9 million clones, over 85% seen once. In the naive CD8 group, cells lacked CD45RO and were positively selected for CCR7, so terminally differentiated effector memory CD45RA+ cells were left out. This chain joins TRBV6-1 and TRBJ2-7, with 13 bases aligning to TRBD2. The sample comprised naive CD8+ T cells from PBMCs. This sequence originates from a man younger than 35 in good health. Some clones in this sample may be carry-over from other donors' samples. In DNA form, the CDR3 reads TGTGCCAGCAGTGATCCGGCGACTAGCGGGGGGTCCTACGAGCAGTACTTC. Its translation is CASSDPATSGGSYEQYF.